This passage covers 25 T cell receptor beta chains from one sample sequenced in a study of early T cells in non-severe SARS-CoV-2 infection. Using its own MiXCR run on the 5' RACE reads, TCRdb lists one record per CDR3 protein. The sample holds more than 20,000 distinct CDR3 sequences; around 4.5% are singletons and the top ten take around 21%. Specimen: whole blood. The origin of the receptors is an adult who was a healthcare worker with PCR-confirmed SARS-CoV-2 infection or an uninfected control (not recorded which).

The chain uses TRBV4-1 and TRBJ2-7; D gene ambiguous. Trimming left V 0 bases short and J 4 bases short, with 10 bases between. The CDR3 consists of 14 residues. The V gene's germline CDR1 is MGHRA and CDR2 YSYEKL. The chain's CDR3 is CASSQDPVVYEQYF. In DNA form, the CDR3 reads TGCGCCAGCAGCCAAGATCCGGTCGTATACGAGCAGTACTTC.

At least ten counts were recorded for this clonotype. V usage is TRBV6-2 or TRBV6-3 and J usage is TRBJ2-1; no reliable D call. Germline values: CDR1 MNHEY, CDR2 SVGEGT. Trimming shortened V by 7 bases and J by 2 bases, and 12 bases separated the two germline ends. The CDR3 has 14 residues. The CDR3 coding sequence is TGTGCCAGCAAGGTCACCCCGGCCTACAATGAGCAGTTCTTC. It codes for CASKVTPAYNEQFF.

This clonotype was recorded at least ten times. This CDR3 reads CASSPGMGPAGETQYF. The CDR3 DNA is TGTGCCAGCAGCCCGGGGATGGGACCCGCGGGGGAGACCCAGTACTTC. V is TRBV7-9 and J is TRBJ2-5; D is possibly TRBD2 (6 bases). The CDR3 has 16 amino acids. Germline loops: CDR1 SEHNR, CDR2 FQNEAQ (reference sequence). V shed 5 bases and J shed 5 bases, with 21 bases lying between them.

This clonotype was observed many times. The V call is TRBV29-1, the J call TRBJ1-1; 7 positions agree with TRBD1. The germline CDR1 and CDR2 sequences are SQVTM and ANQGSEA. The CDR3 is 15 residues long. The J segment lost 3 bases and the V segment lost 7 bases, leaving 14 bases of the junction unmatched. The CDR3 region is CSAEGMTGIDTEAFF. The CDR3 region has the DNA TGCAGCGCCGAAGGGATGACAGGGATCGACACTGAAGCTTTCTTT.

This clonotype has ten or more counts. The gene calls are TRBV10-2 and TRBJ2-7; 10 bases line up with TRBD2. There are 14 residues in the CDR3. V was clipped by 6 bases and J by 5 bases; unmatched bases: 7. Germline CDR1 WSHSY, CDR2 SAAADI. The CDR3 loop reads CASSPGLAFNEQYF. The CDR3 bases are TGCGCCAGCAGCCCGGGACTAGCGTTCAACGAGCAGTACTTC.

This clonotype was seen many times. The V call is TRBV6-5, the J call TRBJ2-1; 10 bases map to TRBD2. Germline V CDR1 and CDR2: MNHEY, SVGAGI. Losses at the gene ends were 6 bases for V and 7 bases for J; bases not matched to a gene: 9. There are 15 residues in the CDR3. The CDR3 is CASREERLAGNEQFF. For the CDR3, the DNA is TGTGCCAGCAGGGAAGAGAGACTAGCGGGTAATGAGCAGTTCTTC.

This clonotype was recorded a few times. The DNA of the CDR3 is TGTGCCAGCAGCTTAGCAGGCAGGGATGGCTACACCTTC. Translating it yields CASSLAGRDGYTF. This chain uses TRBV7-8 with TRBJ1-2; D is possibly TRBD1 (5 bases). The V gene's germline CDR1 is SGHVS and CDR2 FQNEAQ. The V gene lost 0 bases and the J gene lost 6 bases, with 8 bases spanning the gap. This CDR3 spans 13 amino acids.

This clonotype was seen at least ten times. The J gene is TRBJ2-7, the V gene TRBV29-1; D not certain. This CDR3 has 14 residues. V lost 0 bases to trimming and J lost 2 bases, with 11 bases between them. The germline V gene has CDR1 SQVTM and CDR2 ANQGSEA. In DNA, the CDR3 is TGCAGCGTTGAAGATCCCGGCAGGACCTACGAGCAGTACTTC. Translation: CSVEDPGRTYEQYF.

Many counts were recorded for this clonotype. The chain joins TRBV6-5 to TRBJ2-2; D is unclear. The CDR3 consists of 15 residues. Germline V gives CDR1 MNHEY, CDR2 SVGAGI. Trimming left V 7 bases short and J 7 bases short, with 19 bases between. The CDR3 loop is CASNPTIPPSGELFF. As DNA, the CDR3 is TGTGCCAGCAACCCCACTATACCACCGAGCGGGGAGCTGTTTTTT.

This clonotype was detected only a few times. V gene TRBV7-6 combines with J gene TRBJ1-2; D unresolved. The CDR3 is made up of 14 amino acids. The germline V and J ends were trimmed by 1 base and 7 bases, with 13 bases remaining between them. Germline V gene sequence: CDR1 SGHVS, CDR2 FNYEAQ. Written as DNA, the CDR3 is TGTGCCAGCAGCTTAGTTTCCGGAGGGATTGGCTACACCTTC. Protein: CASSLVSGGIGYTF.

This clonotype was detected ten times or more. V usage is TRBV20-1 and J usage is TRBJ2-3; D ambiguous. This CDR3 contains 11 residues. The V and J ends lost 5 bases and 6 bases respectively, with 9 bases between them. Germline-derived CDR1 and CDR2 are DFQATT and SNEGSKA (reference sequence). In nucleotides, the CDR3 is TGCAGTGCTGCAGGAGTGGATACGCAGTATTTT. It specifies CSAAGVDTQYF.

This clonotype has at least ten counts. The rearrangement joins TRBV20-1 to TRBJ1-2; D unresolved. Deletions cut 0 bases from V and 4 bases from J, with 18 bases between. The CDR3 length is 16 residues. The germline CDR1 and CDR2 sequences are DFQATT and SNEGSKA (reference sequence). CDR3 sequence reads: CSARDSRVGSSYGYTF. CDR3 coding DNA: TGCAGTGCTAGAGATAGTCGGGTTGGGTCCTCCTATGGCTACACCTTC.

In its sample, this clonotype was seen many times. The V gene is TRBV20-1, the J gene TRBJ2-3; 7 nucleotides align to TRBD2. From germline, CDR1 is DFQATT and CDR2 SNEGSKA (reference sequence). The CDR3 sequence is 15 residues long. The V segment lost 3 bases and the J segment 2 bases; nucleotides outside the gene matches: 8. CDR3: CSASPLAAYTDTQYF. CDR3 bases: TGCAGTGCTAGCCCTCTAGCGGCATACACAGATACGCAGTATTTT.

This clonotype was detected many times. J is TRBJ2-1 and V is TRBV5-1; 7 bases line up with TRBD2. CDR1 and CDR2 from the germline V gene are SGHRS and YFSETQ. The CDR3 extends over 14 amino acids. The ends lost 4 bases at V and 9 bases at J; junction bases unmatched: 10. The CDR3 nucleotides read TGCGCCAGCAGCACCGGACTAGACTTGGTTGAGCAGTTCTTC. It is translated as CASSTGLDLVEQFF.

Ten or more counts support this clonotype. The chain combines TRBV3-1 with TRBJ2-1; a weak D match, TRBD1 (6 bases). V was trimmed by 0 bases and J by 1 base, leaving 10 bases between them. This CDR3 is 16 amino acids long. CDR1 is LGHDT and CDR2 is YNNKEL in the germline V gene (reference sequence). The CDR3 region is CASSQDDRPSYNEQFF. The CDR3 region has the DNA TGTGCCAGCAGCCAAGACGACAGGCCGTCCTACAATGAGCAGTTCTTC.

Ten or more counts support this clonotype. V is TRBV18 and J is TRBJ1-5, with 11 nucleotides matching TRBD1. Germline CDR1 is KGHSH and CDR2 is LQKENI. The CDR3 covers 16 residues. V gave up 4 bases and J gave up 1 base; unmatched junction bases: 3. CDR3 in amino acids: CASSHGQGASNQPQHF. The CDR3 region has the DNA TGTGCCAGCTCACACGGACAGGGGGCCAGCAATCAGCCCCAGCATTTT.

This clonotype was seen repeatedly, ten times or more. The chain is built from TRBV6-1 and TRBJ1-4; D remains ambiguous. Between the trimmed V and J ends, which lost 3 bases and 7 bases, there was a span of 18 bases. CDR1 and CDR2 (germline): MNHNS, SASEGT. The CDR3 runs 16 residues. CDR3 DNA: TGTGCCAGCAGTGAGACTTCTAAGGATTTAACTGAAAAACTGTTTTTT. Amino acids: CASSETSKDLTEKLFF.

This clonotype has at least ten counts. This chain joins TRBV3-1 and TRBJ2-7; D unclear. Germline V gene data show CDR1 as LGHDT and CDR2 as YNNKEL (reference sequence). Trimming stripped 0 bases from V and 5 bases from J, with 5 bases between. This CDR3 is 12 amino acids long. The DNA for the CDR3 is TGTGCCAGCAGCCAAGAATGGCACGAGCAGTACTTC. It specifies CASSQEWHEQYF.

This clonotype was detected ten times or more. The V gene is TRBV7-9, the J gene TRBJ2-3, with TRBD1 identical over 8 bases. The CDR3 is 15 amino acids. Germline V lookup: CDR1 SEHNR, CDR2 FQNEAQ (reference sequence). The J segment lost 6 bases and the V segment lost 1 base, leaving 6 bases of the junction unmatched. CDR3 DNA: TGTGCCAGCAGCTTAGATGGACAGGGAACGGATACGCAGTATTTT. Translated: CASSLDGQGTDTQYF.

This clonotype was picked up a small number of times. This rearrangement joins TRBV19 to TRBJ2-3; D unresolved. V gave up 8 bases and J gave up 5 bases, with 11 bases separating them. CDR1 is LNHDA and CDR2 is SQIVND in the germline V gene (reference sequence). The CDR3 spans 12 residues. Here the CDR3 DNA reads TGTGCCAGTTCGGCTGCCGGAGATACGCAGTATTTT. Its translation is CASSAAGDTQYF.

This clonotype was counted ten times or more. V is TRBV4-3 and J is TRBJ1-1; no firm D call. The V gene lost 0 bases and the J gene lost 5 bases, with 10 bases spanning the gap. The CDR3 is 14 residues long. CDR1 and CDR2 (germline): LGHNA, YSLEER. As DNA, the CDR3 is TGCGCCAGCAGCCAAGATTCTGGGTTTACTGAAGCTTTCTTT. Translated, it gives CASSQDSGFTEAFF.

In this sample, this clonotype turned up a few times. The chain has TRBV12-3 or TRBV12-4 and TRBJ2-3; tentative D call: TRBD1 (7 bases). The germline V and J ends were trimmed by 8 bases and 7 bases, with 31 bases remaining between them. The CDR3 contains 18 residues. The CDR3 loop is CASELEGARFRENYTQYF. The CDR3 coding sequence is TGTGCCAGCGAGTTAGAGGGGGCTAGGTTTCGGGAGAATTATACGCAGTATTTT.

This clonotype was counted ten times or more. CDR3 in amino acids: CASSERDKYF. CDR3 coding DNA: TGTGCCAGCAGTGAACGGGACAAGTATTTT. The chain is built from TRBV6-1 and TRBJ1-3; the D gene is possibly TRBD1 (6 bases). Trimming pared 2 bases from V and 16 bases from J, leaving 9 bases between. Germline V lookup: CDR1 MNHNS, CDR2 SASEGT. CDR3 length: 10 residues.

This clonotype was observed at least ten times. Mismatch with germline at one junction end may stem from a read error. This rearrangement joins TRBV15 to TRBJ2-3; tentatively, D is TRBD1 (5 bases). This CDR3 is built from 14 residues. CDR1 is LNHNV, CDR2 YYDKDF, per germline (reference sequence). The DNA of the CDR3 is TGTGCCACCAGAAGAGATTTACAGGCAGATACGCAGTATTTT. Translating gives CATRRDLQADTQYF.

In its sample, this clonotype was seen many times. The conserved phenylalanine or tryptophan normally closing the CDR3 is absent here, so this likely arose from a read error. The DNA is omitted, as the CDR3 cannot be located on it reliably, and the CDR3 follows TCRdb's listing. The chain joins TRBV12-3 or TRBV12-4 to TRBJ1-1. The CDR3 has 13 residues if both end residues are counted. The CDR3 loop reads CATDPVGRDYPIC.